This T cell receptor beta chain was retrieved from a study of blood T cells in healthy people across ages. Study-level points and caveats: A roughly linear fall in TCR beta diversity per million T cells was seen with increasing age.

The CDR3 contains 16 residues. Germline loops: CDR1 SGDLS, CDR2 YYNGEE. The germline V and J ends were trimmed by 4 bases and 0 bases, with 17 bases remaining between them. This clonotype was counted between two and nine times. The antigen is not known. A second PCR, run for about 6 to 11 cycles, used a sample-barcoded 5' primer plus a J-beta primer mix. Tags on each cDNA molecule came from a template-switch adaptor with 12 random nucleotides. TCRdb fed the 5' RACE reads into MiXCR, producing one record per CDR3 protein. Among roughly 830,000 distinct CDR3 sequences listed, about 59% were seen once. The total RNA that was extracted per sample amounted to at least 5.5 micrograms.

The chain uses TRBV9 and TRBJ2-7, with D perhaps TRBD2 (6 bases). Sequenced: blood. This TCR was sampled from a man between 25 and 39 years old in good health. The chain's CDR3 is CASSPETSGSSYEQYF. The CDR3 DNA is TGTGCCAGCAGCCCAGAGACATCCGGGAGCTCCTACGAGCAGTACTTC.